The clone carrying this T cell receptor (beta chain) came up a few times. Its antigen is undetermined. This sample was included in a study of CD8 T cells in ankylosing spondylitis. For TCR beta, libraries came from quantitative 5'-RACE with molecular barcodes. TCRdb re-called the 5' RACE reads through MiXCR, storing one row per CDR3 protein. The table includes hundreds of thousands of distinct CDR3 sequences, 20% detected once. Study observations and caveats: Previous work reported some of these motif variants in the synovial fluid and blood of reactive arthritis. The study identified a TCR beta motif of several highly homologous variants that appeared characteristic of ankylosing spondylitis blood.

V was pared by 4 bases and J by 1 base, with 18 bases between. The V gene's germline CDR1 is SQVTM and CDR2 ANQGSEA. CDR3 length: 16 amino acids. Material: blood, either unsorted or a sorted T cell fraction (not recorded which). V gene TRBV29-1 combines with J gene TRBJ2-3; D is unresolved. This sequence was found in a male donor with ankylosing spondylitis or in good health (not recorded which). The CDR3 DNA follows: TGCAGCGTTGCCGGCTCCGGTTTCAGCGGCACAGATACGCAGTATTTT. Amino acid sequence: CSVAGSGFSGTDTQYF.